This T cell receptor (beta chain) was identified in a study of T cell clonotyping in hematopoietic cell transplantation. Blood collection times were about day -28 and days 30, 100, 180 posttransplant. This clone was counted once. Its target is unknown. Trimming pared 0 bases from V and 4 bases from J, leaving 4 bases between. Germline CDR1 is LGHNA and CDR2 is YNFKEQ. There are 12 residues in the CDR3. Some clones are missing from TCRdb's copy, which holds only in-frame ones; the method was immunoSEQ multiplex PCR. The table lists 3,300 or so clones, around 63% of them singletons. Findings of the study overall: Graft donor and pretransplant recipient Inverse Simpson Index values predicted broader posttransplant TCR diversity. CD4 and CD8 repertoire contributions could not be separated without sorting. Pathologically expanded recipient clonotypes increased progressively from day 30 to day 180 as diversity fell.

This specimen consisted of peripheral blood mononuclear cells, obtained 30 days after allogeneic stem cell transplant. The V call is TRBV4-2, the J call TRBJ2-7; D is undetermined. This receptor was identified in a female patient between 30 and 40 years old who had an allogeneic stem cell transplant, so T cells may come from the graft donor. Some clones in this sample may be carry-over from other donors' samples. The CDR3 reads CASSQDRYEQYF. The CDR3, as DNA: TGTGCCAGCAGCCAAGATAGGTACGAGCAGTACTTC.